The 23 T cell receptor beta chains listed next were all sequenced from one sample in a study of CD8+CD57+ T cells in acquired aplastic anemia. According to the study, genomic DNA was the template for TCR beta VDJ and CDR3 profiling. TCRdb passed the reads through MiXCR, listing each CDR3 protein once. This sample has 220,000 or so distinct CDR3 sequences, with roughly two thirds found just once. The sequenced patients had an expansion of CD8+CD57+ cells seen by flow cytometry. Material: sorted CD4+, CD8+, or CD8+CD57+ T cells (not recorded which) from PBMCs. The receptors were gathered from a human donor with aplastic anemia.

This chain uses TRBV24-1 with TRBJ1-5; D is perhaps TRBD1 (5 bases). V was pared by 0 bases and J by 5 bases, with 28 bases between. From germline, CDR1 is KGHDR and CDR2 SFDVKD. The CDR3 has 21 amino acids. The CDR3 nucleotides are TGTGCCACCAGTGATTTGCACTCCTTTTTTCCTCCAAGACAGCCCCATCAGCCCCAGCATTTT. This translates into CATSDLHSFFPPRQPHQPQHF.

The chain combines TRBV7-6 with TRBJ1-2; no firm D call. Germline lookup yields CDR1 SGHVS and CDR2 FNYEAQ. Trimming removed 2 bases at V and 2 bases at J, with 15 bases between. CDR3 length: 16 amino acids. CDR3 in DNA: TGTGCCAGCAGCTTAAACGTAGGAGGACCAAACTATGGCTACACCTTC. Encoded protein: CASSLNVGGPNYGYTF.

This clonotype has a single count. CDR3 bases: TGTGCCAGCAGCTTATTGGGAGGCAAAAACTATGGCTACACCTTC. Residues: CASSLLGGKNYGYTF. This chain connects TRBV7-2 to TRBJ1-2; the D is unclear. V dropped 2 bases and J dropped 2 bases, with 12 bases sitting between them. CDR3 length equals 15 residues. Per the germline V gene, CDR1 is SGHTA and CDR2 is FQGNSA. Based on the CDR3 plus reference TRBV7-2 and TRBJ1-2, the full variable domain is GAGVSQSPSNKVTEKGKDVELRCDPISGHTALYWYRQSLGQGLEFLIYFQGNSAPDKSGLPSDRFSAERTGGSVSTLTIQRTQQEDSAVYLCASSLLGGKNYGYTFGSGTRLTVV.

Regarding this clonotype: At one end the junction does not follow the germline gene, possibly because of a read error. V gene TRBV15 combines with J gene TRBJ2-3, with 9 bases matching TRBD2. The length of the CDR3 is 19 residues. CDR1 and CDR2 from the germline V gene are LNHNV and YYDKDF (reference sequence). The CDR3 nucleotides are TGTGCCACCAGCAGAGCCCGCGGGAGGGCCAGGTACACCACAGATACGCGGTATTTT. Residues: CATSRARGRARYTTDTRYF. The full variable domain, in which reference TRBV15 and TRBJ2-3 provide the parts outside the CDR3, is DAMVIQNPRYQVTQFGKPVTLSCSQTLNHNVMYWYQQKSSQAPKLLFHYYDKDFNNEADTPDNFQSRRPNTSFCFLDIRSPGLGDTAMYLCATSRARGRARYTTDTRYFGPGTRLTVL.

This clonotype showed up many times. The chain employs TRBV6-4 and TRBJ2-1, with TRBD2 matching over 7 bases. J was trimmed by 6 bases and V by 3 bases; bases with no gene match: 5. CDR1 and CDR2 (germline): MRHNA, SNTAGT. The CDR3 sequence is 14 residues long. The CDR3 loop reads CASSESGEANEQFF. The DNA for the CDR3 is TGTGCCAGCAGTGAAAGCGGGGAAGCCAATGAGCAGTTCTTC.

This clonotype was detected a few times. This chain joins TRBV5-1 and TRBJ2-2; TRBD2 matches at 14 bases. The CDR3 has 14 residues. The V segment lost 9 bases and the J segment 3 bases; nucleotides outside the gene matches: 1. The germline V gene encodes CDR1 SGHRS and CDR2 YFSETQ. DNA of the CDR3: TGCGCCACGGGACTAGCGGGGGACACCGGGGAGCTGTTTTTT. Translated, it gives CATGLAGDTGELFF.

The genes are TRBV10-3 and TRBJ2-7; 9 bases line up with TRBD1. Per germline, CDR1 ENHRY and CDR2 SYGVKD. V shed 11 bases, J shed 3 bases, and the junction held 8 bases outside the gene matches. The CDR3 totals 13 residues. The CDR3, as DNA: TGTGCCGAATGGACAGGGGCGAACTACGAGCAGTACTTC. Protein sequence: CAEWTGANYEQYF.

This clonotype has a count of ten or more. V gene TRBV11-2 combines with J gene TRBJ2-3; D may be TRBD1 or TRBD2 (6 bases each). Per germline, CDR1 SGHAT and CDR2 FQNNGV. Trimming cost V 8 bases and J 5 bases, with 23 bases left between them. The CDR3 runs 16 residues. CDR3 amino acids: CASQANPPGAGDTQYF. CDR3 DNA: TGTGCCAGCCAAGCGAACCCCCCGGGGGCTGGAGATACGCAGTATTTT.

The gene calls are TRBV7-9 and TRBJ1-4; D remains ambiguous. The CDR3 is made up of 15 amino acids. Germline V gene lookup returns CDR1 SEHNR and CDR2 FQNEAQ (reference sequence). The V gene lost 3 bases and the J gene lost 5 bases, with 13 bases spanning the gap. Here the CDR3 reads CASSLLHSLNEKLFF. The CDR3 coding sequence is TGTGCCAGCAGCTTGCTACACAGCCTAAATGAAAAACTGTTTTTT.

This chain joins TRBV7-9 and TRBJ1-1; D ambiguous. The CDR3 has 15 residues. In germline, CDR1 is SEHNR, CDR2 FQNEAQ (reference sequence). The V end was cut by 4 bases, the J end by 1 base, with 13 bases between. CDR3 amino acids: CASSSWDIRNTEAFF. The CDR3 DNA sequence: TGTGCCAGCAGCTCCTGGGATATCAGGAACACTGAAGCTTTCTTT. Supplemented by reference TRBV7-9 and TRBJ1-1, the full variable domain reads DTGVSQNPRHKITKRGQNVTFRCDPISEHNRLYWYRQTLGQGPEFLTYFQNEAQLEKSRLLSDRFSAERPKGSFSTLEIQRTEQGDSAMYLCASSSWDIRNTEAFFGQGTRLTVV.

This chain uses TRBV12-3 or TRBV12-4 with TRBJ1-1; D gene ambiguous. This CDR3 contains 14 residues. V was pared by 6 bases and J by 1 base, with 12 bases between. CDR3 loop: CASRSGIWNTEAFF. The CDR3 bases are TGTGCCAGCAGATCCGGGATCTGGAACACTGAAGCTTTCTTT.

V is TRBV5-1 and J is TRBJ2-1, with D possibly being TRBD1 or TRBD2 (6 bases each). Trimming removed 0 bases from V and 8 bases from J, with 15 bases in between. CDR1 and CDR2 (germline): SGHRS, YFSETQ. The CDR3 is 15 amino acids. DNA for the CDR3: TGCGCCAGCAGCTTGGTTCCGGGGGCCGAAGATGAGCAGTTCTTC. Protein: CASSLVPGAEDEQFF.

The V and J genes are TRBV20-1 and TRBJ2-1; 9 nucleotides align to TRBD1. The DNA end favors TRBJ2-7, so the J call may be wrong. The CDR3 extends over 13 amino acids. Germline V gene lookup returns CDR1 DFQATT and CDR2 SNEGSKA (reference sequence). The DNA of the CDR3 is TGCAGTGTTGGGGGACAGGGCCATCACGAGCAGTACTTC. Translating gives CSVGGQGHHEQYF.

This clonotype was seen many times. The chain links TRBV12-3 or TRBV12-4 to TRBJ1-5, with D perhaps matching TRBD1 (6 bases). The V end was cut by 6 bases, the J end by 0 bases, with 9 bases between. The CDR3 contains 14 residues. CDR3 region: CASRRGGSNQPQHF. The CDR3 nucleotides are TGTGCCAGCAGAAGGGGGGGTAGCAATCAGCCCCAGCATTTT.

The CDR3, as DNA: TGCAGTGCTAGTACAGGGTACAATCAGCCCCAGCATTTT. It specifies CSASTGYNQPQHF. The rearrangement links TRBV20-1 to TRBJ1-5; TRBD1 might be the D (6 bases). The V end was cut by 3 bases, the J end by 3 bases, with 9 bases between. Germline V gene data show CDR1 as DFQATT and CDR2 as SNEGSKA (reference sequence). The CDR3 has 13 amino acids.

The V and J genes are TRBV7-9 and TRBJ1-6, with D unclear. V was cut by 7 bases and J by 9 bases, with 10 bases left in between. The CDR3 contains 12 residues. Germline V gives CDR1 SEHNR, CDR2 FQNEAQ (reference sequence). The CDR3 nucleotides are TGTGCCAGCAACTTGTGGGGTTCACCCCTCCACTTT. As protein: CASNLWGSPLHF.

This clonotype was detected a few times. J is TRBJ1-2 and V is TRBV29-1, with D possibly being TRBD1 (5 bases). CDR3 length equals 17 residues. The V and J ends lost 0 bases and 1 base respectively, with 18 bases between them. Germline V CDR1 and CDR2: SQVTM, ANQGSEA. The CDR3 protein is CSVEEVLGTVGNYGYTF. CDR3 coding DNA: TGCAGCGTTGAAGAAGTGCTGGGGACGGTGGGTAACTATGGCTACACCTTC. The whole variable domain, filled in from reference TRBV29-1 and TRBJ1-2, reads SAVISQKPSRDICQRGTSLTIQCQVDSQVTMMFWYRQQPGQSLTLIATANQGSEATYESGFVIDKFPISRPNLTFSTLTVSNMSPEDSSIYLCSVEEVLGTVGNYGYTFGSGTRLTVV.

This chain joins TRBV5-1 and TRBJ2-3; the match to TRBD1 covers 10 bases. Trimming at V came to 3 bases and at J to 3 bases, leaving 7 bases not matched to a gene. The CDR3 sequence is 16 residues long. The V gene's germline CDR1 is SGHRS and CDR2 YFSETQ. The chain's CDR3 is CASSSDRGIITDTQYF. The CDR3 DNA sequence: TGCGCCAGCAGCTCGGACAGGGGGATAATTACAGATACGCAGTATTTT.

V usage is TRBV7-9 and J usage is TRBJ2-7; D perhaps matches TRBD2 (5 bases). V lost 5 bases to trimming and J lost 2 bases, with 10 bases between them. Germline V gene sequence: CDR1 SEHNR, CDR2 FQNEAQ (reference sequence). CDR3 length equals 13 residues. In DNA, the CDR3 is TGTGCCAGCAGCCACTCCGGGGCCTACGAGCAGTACTTC. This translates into CASSHSGAYEQYF.

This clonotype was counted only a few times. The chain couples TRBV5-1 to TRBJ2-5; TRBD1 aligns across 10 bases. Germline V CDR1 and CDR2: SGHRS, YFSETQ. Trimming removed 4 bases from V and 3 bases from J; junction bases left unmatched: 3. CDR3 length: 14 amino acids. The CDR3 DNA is TGCGCCAGCAGCGTTGGGACAGGGGAAGAGACCCAGTACTTC. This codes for CASSVGTGEETQYF.

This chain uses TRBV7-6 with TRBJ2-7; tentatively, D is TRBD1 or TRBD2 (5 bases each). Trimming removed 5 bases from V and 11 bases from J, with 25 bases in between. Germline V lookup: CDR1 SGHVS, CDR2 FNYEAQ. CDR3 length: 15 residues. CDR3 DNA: TGTGCCAGCAGCCCCGATGGCCAGGGTCCTACGAGGGAGTACTTC. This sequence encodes CASSPDGQGPTREYF.

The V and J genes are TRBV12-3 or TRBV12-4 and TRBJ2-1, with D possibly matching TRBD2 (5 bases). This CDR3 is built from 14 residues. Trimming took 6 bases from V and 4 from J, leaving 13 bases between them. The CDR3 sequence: CASSQAAGYNEQFF. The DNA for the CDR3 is TGTGCCAGCAGCCAAGCGGCCGGGTACAATGAGCAGTTCTTC.

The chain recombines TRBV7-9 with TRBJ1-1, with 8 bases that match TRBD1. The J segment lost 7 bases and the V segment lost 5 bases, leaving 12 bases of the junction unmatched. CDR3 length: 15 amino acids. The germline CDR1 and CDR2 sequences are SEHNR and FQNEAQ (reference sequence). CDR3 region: CASSRGPGQVNEAFF. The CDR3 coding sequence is TGTGCCAGCAGCCGAGGACCGGGACAGGTAAATGAAGCTTTCTTT.